The next 17 T cell receptor beta chains were all read from a single sample in a study of T-cell reconstitution after alpha-beta-depleted transplantation in children. Preparation of the TCRbeta library involved a method that used unique molecular identifiers. TCRdb used MiXCR to reprocess the PCR reads, holding one entry per CDR3 protein. Of about 580,000 distinct CDR3 sequences listed, roughly 23% were seen once; the top ten hold around an eighth. The source was PBMCs, mostly from graft donor cells, collected 360 days after TCRalphabeta/CD19-depleted stem cell transplant. The source is a boy less than two years old who had a stem cell transplant for acute myeloid leukemia, so the T cells may come from the graft donor.

This clonotype was counted at least ten times. The chain employs TRBV7-9 and TRBJ2-1; D gene ambiguous. This CDR3 contains 12 residues. Trimming removed 5 bases from V and 6 bases from J, with 8 bases in between. Germline-derived CDR1 and CDR2 are SEHNR and FQNEAQ (reference sequence). The CDR3 loop is CASSRSTNEQFF. The CDR3 coding sequence is TGTGCCAGCAGCCGGTCGACCAATGAGCAGTTCTTC.

V gene TRBV7-6 combines with J gene TRBJ2-5; tentative D call: TRBD1 (6 bases). CDR1 is SGHVS and CDR2 is FNYEAQ in the germline V gene. V dropped 5 bases and J dropped 5 bases, with 15 bases sitting between them. The CDR3 is 14 amino acids. CDR3 sequence: CASSGDRRGETQYF. CDR3 nucleotide sequence: TGTGCCAGCAGCGGTGACCGCAGGGGCGAGACCCAGTACTTC.

This clonotype was seen more than once but under ten times. The chain joins TRBV24-1 to TRBJ2-1; 9 bases are shared with TRBD2. The V gene end was trimmed by 4 bases and the J gene end by 5 bases; junction bases not matched to a gene: 8. The germline CDR1 and CDR2 sequences are KGHDR and SFDVKD. The CDR3 covers 16 residues. This chain's CDR3 is CATSEAGGLENNEQFF. The CDR3 DNA reads as TGTGCCACCAGTGAGGCGGGGGGGCTCGAAAACAATGAGCAGTTCTTC.

The table lists this clonotype with a few counts. V gene TRBV9 combines with J gene TRBJ1-2, with TRBD1 matching 8 bases. This CDR3 has 15 amino acids. Germline V gene lookup returns CDR1 SGDLS and CDR2 YYNGEE. V shed 3 bases, J shed 1 base, and the junction held 5 bases outside the gene matches. In nucleotides, the CDR3 is TGTGCCAGCAGCGACGACAGGGGCGGTAACTATGGCTACACCTTC. It encodes CASSDDRGGNYGYTF.

There are many counts of this clonotype. This chain joins TRBV15 and TRBJ2-2, with D maybe TRBD1 (5 bases). Trimming pared 3 bases from V and 1 base from J, leaving 6 bases between. Germline V lookup: CDR1 LNHNV, CDR2 YYDKDF (reference sequence). The CDR3 is made up of 14 amino acids. The CDR3, as DNA: TGTGCCACCAGCAGTAGGGGGAACACCGGGGAGCTGTTTTTT. It specifies CATSSRGNTGELFF.

The chain joins TRBV20-1 to TRBJ1-3, with a possible D match to TRBD1 (6 bases). The CDR3 spans 14 residues. With 1 base removed from V and 5 bases from J, the gap between germline ends came to 12 bases. Germline V gene sequence: CDR1 DFQATT, CDR2 SNEGSKA (reference sequence). The CDR3, as DNA: TGCAGTGCTAGAGCTGACAGGACCCGAAACACCATATATTTT. Amino acids: CSARADRTRNTIYF.

The CDR3: CASSLEPGAVSYNEQFF. CDR3 bases: TGTGCCAGCAGCTTAGAACCGGGGGCGGTCTCCTACAATGAGCAGTTCTTC. The chain couples TRBV11-2 to TRBJ2-1; tentatively, D is TRBD1 or TRBD2 (6 bases each). The CDR3 spans 17 residues. With 0 bases removed from V and 0 bases from J, the gap between germline ends came to 12 bases. The germline CDR1 and CDR2 sequences are SGHAT and FQNNGV.

The chain employs TRBV6-1 and TRBJ2-5; D perhaps matches TRBD2 (7 bases). From germline, CDR1 is MNHNS and CDR2 SASEGT. The CDR3 has 14 residues. V lost 7 bases and J 4 bases, leaving 16 bases between the germline ends. The chain's CDR3 is CASMILGGAETQYF. The CDR3 region has the DNA TGTGCCAGCATGATTCTTGGGGGGGCAGAGACCCAGTACTTC.

This clonotype was detected only once. The chain links TRBV7-2 to TRBJ2-3; 15 bases match TRBD2. V lost 6 bases to trimming and J lost 2 bases; unmatched junction nucleotides: 3. CDR3 length: 16 residues. CDR1 is SGHTA, CDR2 FQGNSA, per germline. CDR3 bases: TGTGCCAGCAGGGGACTAGCGGGGGGCCTCACAGATACGCAGTATTTT. Amino acid sequence: CASRGLAGGLTDTQYF.

Ten or more counts support this clonotype. The chain uses TRBV5-6 and TRBJ1-5; D is undetermined. Trimming cost V 4 bases and J 6 bases, with 8 bases left between them. CDR1 is SGHDT, CDR2 YYEEEE, per germline. The CDR3 has 12 residues. The CDR3 DNA reads as TGTGCCAGCAGCGTTGGGAGTCAGCCCCAGCATTTT. It is translated as CASSVGSQPQHF. Full variable domain (remainder filled in from reference TRBV5-6 and TRBJ1-5): DAGVTQSPTHLIKTRGQQVTLRCSPKSGHDTVSWYQQALGQGPQFIFQYYEEEERQRGNFPDRFSGHQFPNYSSELNVNALLLGDSALYLCASSVGSQPQHFGDGTRLSIL.

The chain has TRBV12-3 or TRBV12-4 and TRBJ2-3, with a possible D match to TRBD1 (6 bases). This CDR3 region has 16 residues. The ends were cut back, 3 bases at V and 3 bases at J, with 16 bases in the middle. CDR3 sequence reads: CASSFPGQRLTDTQYF. The CDR3 bases are TGTGCCAGCAGTTTCCCAGGACAGAGGTTGACAGATACGCAGTATTTT.

The chain combines TRBV20-1 with TRBJ1-5; possible D gene TRBD1, 5 bases. Germline V CDR1 and CDR2: DFQATT, SNEGSKA (reference sequence). CDR3 length: 17 amino acids. The V end lost 3 bases, the J end lost 0 bases, and 18 bases lay between the germline ends. The CDR3 is CSASSGLRGVSNQPQHF. In DNA, the CDR3 is TGCAGTGCTAGTAGTGGGCTGAGAGGGGTTAGCAATCAGCCCCAGCATTTT.

This clonotype was seen a handful of times. The chain has TRBV20-1 and TRBJ2-3; a possible D gene is TRBD2 (6 bases). Trimming removed 6 bases from V and 2 bases from J, with 18 bases in between. The CDR3 covers 15 residues. The germline gives CDR1 DFQATT, CDR2 SNEGSKA (reference sequence). Written as DNA, the CDR3 is TGCAGTGCCCCGACGAGGCAGGGACTCACAGATACGCAGTATTTT. Encoded protein: CSAPTRQGLTDTQYF.

This clonotype was seen many times. The V gene is TRBV29-1, the J gene TRBJ2-5; 8 bases agree with TRBD2. Germline assignment: CDR1 SQVTM and CDR2 ANQGSEA. The V and J ends lost 7 bases and 6 bases, in that order; junction bases with no gene match: 13. CDR3 length: 14 residues. CDR3 sequence reads: CSAVQGLAGQTQYF. The CDR3 nucleotides read TGCAGCGCCGTTCAGGGGTTAGCGGGACAGACCCAGTACTTC.

On this clonotype: Being one base from a much bigger clone, this may be a read error. V is TRBV6-5 and J is TRBJ2-2, with D tentatively TRBD2 (5 bases). V shed 4 bases and J shed 6 bases, with 9 bases lying between them. This CDR3 comprises 13 residues. Germline CDR1 is MNHEY and CDR2 is SVGAGI. CDR3: CASSCGLAGELFF. In nucleotides, the CDR3 is TGTGCCAGCAGTTGCGGGCTGGCCGGGGAGCTGTTTTTT.

V gene TRBV5-1 combines with J gene TRBJ2-3; the match to TRBD2 covers 10 bases. The ends lost 4 bases at V and 4 bases at J; junction bases unmatched: 15. The germline CDR1 and CDR2 sequences are SGHRS and YFSETQ. The CDR3 runs 18 residues. CDR3 residues: CASSRRGLAGVGADTQYF. CDR3 DNA sequence: TGCGCCAGCAGCCGGAGGGGCCTAGCGGGGGTCGGGGCAGATACGCAGTATTTT.

The chain uses TRBV4-3 and TRBJ1-2; 9 bases agree with TRBD1. Germline values: CDR1 LGHNA, CDR2 YSLEER. The V segment lost 1 base and the J segment 3 bases; nucleotides outside the gene matches: 6. CDR3 length equals 16 residues. For the CDR3, the DNA is TGCGCCAGCAGCCAAGGGGGACAGGGAGGTGACTATGGCTACACCTTC. It translates to CASSQGGQGGDYGYTF.